This T cell receptor (beta chain) was profiled in a study of T cell repertoires in aging, cancer and after chemotherapy. Rearranged V-D-J TRB sequences were amplified with a mixed TRB-A/B primer pool. MiXCR was run by TCRdb on the multiplex PCR reads, yielding one entry per CDR3 protein. The table lists some 1,800 distinct CDR3 sequences, around 24% of them singletons. The CDR3 is made up of 12 amino acids. V was pared by 6 bases and J by 1 base, with 3 bases between. Germline V gene data show CDR1 as SGHVS and CDR2 as FNYEAQ. Peripheral blood genomic DNA, not sorted cells or RNA, was the template. By frequency in the sample, this clonotype is medium-sized.

The sequenced sample consisted of blood. This chain joins TRBV7-6 and TRBJ2-2, with D hard to call. This sequence was found in a human donor with a solid tumor. CDR3 loop: CASRLNTGELFF. In DNA form, the CDR3 reads TGTGCCAGCAGATTGAACACCGGGGAGCTGTTTTTT.